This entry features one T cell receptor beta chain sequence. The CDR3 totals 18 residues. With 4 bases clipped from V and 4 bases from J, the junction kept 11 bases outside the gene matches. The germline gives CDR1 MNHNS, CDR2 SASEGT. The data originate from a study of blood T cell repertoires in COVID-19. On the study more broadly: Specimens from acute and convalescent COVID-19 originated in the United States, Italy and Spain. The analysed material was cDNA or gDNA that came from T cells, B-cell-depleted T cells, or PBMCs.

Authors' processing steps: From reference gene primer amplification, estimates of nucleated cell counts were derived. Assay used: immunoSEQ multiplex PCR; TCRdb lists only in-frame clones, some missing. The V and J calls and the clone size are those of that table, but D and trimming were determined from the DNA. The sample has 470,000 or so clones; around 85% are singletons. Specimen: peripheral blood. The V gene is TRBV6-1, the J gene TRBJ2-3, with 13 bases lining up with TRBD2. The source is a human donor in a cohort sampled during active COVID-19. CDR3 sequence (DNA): TGTGCCAGCAGTGCAGCATGGACTAGCGGGAGAGCCGCAGATACGCAGTATTTT. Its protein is CASSAAWTSGRAADTQYF.